This T cell receptor beta chain derives from a study of T cells after somatic rescue of genetic block. Deletions cut 0 bases from V and 9 bases from J, with 9 bases between. The CDR3 loop spans 13 amino acids. From germline, CDR1 is MGHRA and CDR2 YSYEKL. TCRdb's table, derived via immunoSEQ multiplex PCR, lists solely in-frame clones and lacks some. The table lists about 70,000 clones, under 95% of them singletons. V gene TRBV4-1 combines with J gene TRBJ1-5; D gene unclear. This TCR was sampled from a man aged 35 to 55. The sample comprised peripheral blood mononuclear cells (PBMCs). DNA of the CDR3: TGCGCCAGCAGCCAAGACCACCGTCGGCCCCAGCATTTT. It codes for CASSQDHRRPQHF.